This T cell receptor beta chain was recovered during a study of blood T cell repertoires in COVID-19. Study as a whole: COVID-19 samples from acute and convalescent phases originated in the United States, Italy and Spain.

Produced via immunoSEQ multiplex PCR; TCRdb's table is partial and in-frame only. The table records fewer than 70,000 clones, 75% to 90% of them present only once. CDR1 and CDR2 (germline): SGHNT, YENEEA. After removal of 0 bases from V and 4 bases from J, the junction contained 9 bases not matched to a gene. This CDR3 is 19 amino acids long. The TCR sequence derives from a man in his fifties or sixties with acute or convalescent COVID-19. The sample was peripheral blood. The chain carries TRBV11-3 and TRBJ2-1; the match to TRBD2 covers 13 bases. This CDR3 reads CASSLDSSLAGGGYNEQFF. The CDR3 DNA sequence: TGTGCCAGCAGCTTAGATTCCTCACTAGCGGGAGGGGGGTACAATGAGCAGTTCTTC.